The sequence of this T cell receptor (beta chain) was determined in a study of T cell responses to AZD1222 COVID-19 vaccine. Assay used: immunoSEQ multiplex PCR; TCRdb lists only in-frame clones, some missing. The table includes approximately 140,000 clones, 90% to 95% detected once. The J segment lost 2 bases and the V segment lost 5 bases, leaving 9 bases of the junction unmatched. Germline CDR1 reads SGHTA; CDR2 reads FQGNSA. The CDR3 sequence is 15 residues long. A note on this clone: Antigen: not known.

Points from the study as a whole: Clonal diversity was possibly underestimated; the donors were predominantly white British and more often female. Repertoire collection took place solely once the T cell response had peaked. Recipients of two AZD1222 doses showed rising Spike-specific TCR breadth and depth.

The chain is built from TRBV7-2 and TRBJ2-7; 7 bases are a match to TRBD2. Specimen: peripheral blood, collected 28 days after the second AZD1222 dose. The TCR sequence derives from an adult who received the AZD1222 COVID-19 vaccine. The CDR3 protein is CASSKSGASAYEQYF. The DNA of the CDR3 is TGTGCCAGCAGCAAAAGCGGGGCTTCCGCCTACGAGCAGTACTTC.